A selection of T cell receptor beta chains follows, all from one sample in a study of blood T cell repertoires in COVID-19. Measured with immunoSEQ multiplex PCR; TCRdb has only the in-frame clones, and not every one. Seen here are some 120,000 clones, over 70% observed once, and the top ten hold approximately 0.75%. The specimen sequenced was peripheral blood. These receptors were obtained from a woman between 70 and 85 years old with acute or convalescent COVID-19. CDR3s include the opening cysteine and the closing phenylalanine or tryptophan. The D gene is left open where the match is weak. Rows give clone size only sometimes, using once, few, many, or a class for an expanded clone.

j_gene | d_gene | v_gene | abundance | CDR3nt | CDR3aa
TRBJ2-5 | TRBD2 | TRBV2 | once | TGTGCCAGCAGTCGACTAGCGGGGGGGCTTGAGACCCAGTACTTC | CASSRLAGGLETQYF
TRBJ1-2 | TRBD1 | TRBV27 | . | TGTGCCAGCAGGTCCTCTACAGGGGGCGAGTTCTATGGCTACACCTTC | CASRSSTGGEFYGYTF
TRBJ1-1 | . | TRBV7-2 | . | TGTGCCAGCAGCTTAGATTTTTCGAGGAACACTGAAGCTTTCTTT | CASSLDFSRNTEAFF
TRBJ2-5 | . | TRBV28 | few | TGTGCCAGCAGCCCGCGCGGGAACCAAGAGACCCAGTACTTC | CASSPRGNQETQYF
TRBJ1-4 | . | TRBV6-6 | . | TGTGCCAGCAGTTACAGAGGGGGTGAAAAACTGTTTTTT | CASSYRGGEKLFF
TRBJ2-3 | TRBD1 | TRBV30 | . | TGTGCCTGGAGTGTACCAAGACAGGGTAATACAGATACGCAGTATTTT | CAWSVPRQGNTDTQYF
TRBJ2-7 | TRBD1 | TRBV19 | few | TGTGCCAGTAGTACCGGACAGGGGCGTGGTAACGAGCAGTACTTC | CASSTGQGRGNEQYF
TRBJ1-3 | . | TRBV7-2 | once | TGTGCCAGCAGCCTCGACTCCTCTGGAAACACCATATATTTT | CASSLDSSGNTIYF
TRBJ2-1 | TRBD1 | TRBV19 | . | TGTGCCAGTAAAGCCGGGACAGGGAGCTATGAGCAGTTCTTC | CASKAGTGSYEQFF
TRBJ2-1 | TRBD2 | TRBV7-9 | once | TGTGCCAGCAGCCGGGAGGGTGAGCAGTTCTTC | CASSREGEQFF
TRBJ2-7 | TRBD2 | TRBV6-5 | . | TGTGCCAGCAGTCGGGAGGCCCACTACGAGCAGTACTTC | CASSREAHYEQYF
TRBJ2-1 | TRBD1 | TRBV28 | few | TGTGCCAGCAGTCCCGAGGGGACAGGGGGGGGAAGCTCCTACAATGAGCAGTTCTTC | CASSPEGTGGGSSYNEQFF
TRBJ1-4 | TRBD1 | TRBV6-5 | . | TGTGCCAGCATTCGGACAGGGGGCGATGAAAAACTGTTTTTT | CASIRTGGDEKLFF
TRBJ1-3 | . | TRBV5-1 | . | TGCGCCAGCAGCTTGGATCCGGGAACAGCCGGAAACACCATATATTTT | CASSLDPGTAGNTIYF
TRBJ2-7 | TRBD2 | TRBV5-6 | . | TGTGCCAGCAGGAAGACTAGCGGGGGCTACGAGCAGTACTTC | CASRKTSGGYEQYF
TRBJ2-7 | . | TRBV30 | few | TGTGCCTGGAGTGTACCCAGCGGGCTCGACGAGCAGTACTTC | CAWSVPSGLDEQYF
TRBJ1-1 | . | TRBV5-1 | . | TGCGCCAGCAGCTTTCAGACAGACAACACTGAAGCTTTCTTT | CASSFQTDNTEAFF
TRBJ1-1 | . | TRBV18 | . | TGTGCCAGCTCACCCGGGGGGAGCGACACTGAAGCTTTCTTT | CASSPGGSDTEAFF
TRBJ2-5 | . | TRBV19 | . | TGTGCCAGTAGTACTGCTAGTCGAGAGACCCAGTACTTC | CASSTASRETQYF
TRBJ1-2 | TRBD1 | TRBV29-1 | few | TGCAGCGTGATTGGACAGGGGGAAGGGTATGGCTACACCTTC | CSVIGQGEGYGYTF
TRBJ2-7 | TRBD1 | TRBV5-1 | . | TGCGCCAGCAGCTTGGTCGACAGGGGTTACGAGCAGTACTTC | CASSLVDRGYEQYF
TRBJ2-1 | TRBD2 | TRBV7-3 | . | TGTGCCAGCAGCAAGAGCGGGGGACTACTCAATGAGCAGTTCTTC | CASSKSGGLLNEQFF
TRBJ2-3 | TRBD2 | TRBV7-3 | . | TGTGCCAGCAGTCTCGGACTAGCGAACACAGATACGCAGTATTTT | CASSLGLANTDTQYF
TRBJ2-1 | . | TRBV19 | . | TGTGCCAGTAGTATAAAAGGGGCCCTCAATGAGCAGTTCTTC | CASSIKGALNEQFF
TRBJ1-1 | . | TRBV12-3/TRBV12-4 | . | TGTGCCAGCAGACCGGGACAGAACACTGAAGCTTTCTTT | CASRPGQNTEAFF
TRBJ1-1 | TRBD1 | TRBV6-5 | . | TGTGCCAGCACCACGACAGGGGGGGAGAACACTGAAGCTTTCTTT | CASTTTGGENTEAFF
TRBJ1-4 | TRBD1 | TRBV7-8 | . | TGTGCCAGCAGCTTACGACAGGGAGGTAATGAAAAACTGTTTTTT | CASSLRQGGNEKLFF
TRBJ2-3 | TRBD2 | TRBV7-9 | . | TGTGCCAGCAGCTCCAGCGGGGCAGATACGCAGTATTTT | CASSSSGADTQYF
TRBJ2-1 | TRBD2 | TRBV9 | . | TGTGCCAGCAGCGTAGTAAGTAGCGGGGGGGCACTTGAGCAGTTCTTC | CASSVVSSGGALEQFF
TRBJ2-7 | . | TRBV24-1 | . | TGTGCCACCAGTGATACATCACAGGGCTCCGAGCAGTACTTC | CATSDTSQGSEQYF
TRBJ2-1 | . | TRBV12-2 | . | TGTGCAAGTCGTTCTAGCGGGAGGGTGATCAATGAGCAGTTCTTC | CASRSSGRVINEQFF
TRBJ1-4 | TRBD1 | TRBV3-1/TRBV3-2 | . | TGTGCCAGCAGCCAAGATTTTCGGACAGGGGATGGGGAAAAACTGTTTTTT | CASSQDFRTGDGEKLFF
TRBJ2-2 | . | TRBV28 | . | TGTGCCAGCAGTTTAATTCGGTCTCCGAGGAACACCGGGGAGCTGTTTTTT | CASSLIRSPRNTGELFF
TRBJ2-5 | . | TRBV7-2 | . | TGTGCCAGCAGCTTAGGCAGGGGCCTCCTCCAAGAGACCCAGTACTTC | CASSLGRGLLQETQYF
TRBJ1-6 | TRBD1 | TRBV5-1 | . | TGCGCCAGCAGCGAGGGGACAGGGATGGTAGGTTCACCCCTCCACTTT | CASSEGTGMVGSPLHF
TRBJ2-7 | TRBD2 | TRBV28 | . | TGTGCCAGCAGTTTATGGACCGGGACTAGCGGGAGATACGAGCAGTACTTC | CASSLWTGTSGRYEQYF
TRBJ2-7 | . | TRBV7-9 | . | TGTGCCAGCAGCTTTCGGGATTCCGAGCAGTACTTC | CASSFRDSEQYF
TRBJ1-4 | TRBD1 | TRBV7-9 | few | TGTGCCAGCAGCTTAGAGACAGGGGGCAATGAAAAACTGTTTTTT | CASSLETGGNEKLFF
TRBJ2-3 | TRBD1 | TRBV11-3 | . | TGTGCCAGCAGCTCCGGACAGGGGCCGAGGAGCACAGATACGCAGTATTTT | CASSSGQGPRSTDTQYF
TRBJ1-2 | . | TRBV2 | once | TGTGCCAGCACGGCACAGTACTATGGCTACACCTTC | CASTAQYYGYTF
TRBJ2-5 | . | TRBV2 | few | TGTGCCAGCAAACACGAAGAGACCCAGTACTTC | CASKHEETQYF
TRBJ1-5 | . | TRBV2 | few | TGTGCCAGCAGTGAAGATGAGGGGGACCAGCCCCAGCATTTT | CASSEDEGDQPQHF